This T cell receptor beta chain was recovered during a study of blood T cell repertoires in COVID-19. J was trimmed by 2 bases and V by 3 bases; bases with no gene match: 4. The CDR3 has 15 residues. Per germline, CDR1 KGHDR and CDR2 SFDVKD. Sequenced by immunoSEQ multiplex PCR; TCRdb stores in-frame clones only, minus some. This sample has roughly 50,000 clones; 65% to 90% occur once, and the top ten carry less than 3%. The receptor's source is a woman of 80 years or more with acute or convalescent COVID-19. Sequences were obtained from peripheral blood. The chain recombines TRBV24-1 with TRBJ2-3; 7 bases map to TRBD1. The CDR3 DNA reads as TGTGCCACCAGTGATACAGGGGCCCCCACAGATACGCAGTATTTT. Translating it yields CATSDTGAPTDTQYF.